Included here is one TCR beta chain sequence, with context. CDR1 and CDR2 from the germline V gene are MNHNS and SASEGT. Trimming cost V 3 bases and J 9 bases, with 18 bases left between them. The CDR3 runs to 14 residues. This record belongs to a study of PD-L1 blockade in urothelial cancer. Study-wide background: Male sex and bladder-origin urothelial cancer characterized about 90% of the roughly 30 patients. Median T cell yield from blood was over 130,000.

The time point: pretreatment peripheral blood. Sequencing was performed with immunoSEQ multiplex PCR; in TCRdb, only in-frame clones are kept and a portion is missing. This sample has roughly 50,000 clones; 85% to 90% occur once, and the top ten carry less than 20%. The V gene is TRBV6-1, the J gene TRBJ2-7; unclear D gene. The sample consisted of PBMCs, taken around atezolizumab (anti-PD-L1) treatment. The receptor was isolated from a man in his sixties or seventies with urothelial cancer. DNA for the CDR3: TGTGCCAGCAGTGAGTCGCCCTTCCCGTATAGGCAGTACTTC. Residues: CASSESPFPYRQYF.